This T cell receptor beta chain appears in the sequencing data of a study of T cell responses to AZD1222 COVID-19 vaccine. Regarding this clone: What it binds is unknown.

Whole-study findings and limits: Two doses of AZD1222 preceded a rise in Spike-specific TCR breadth and depth. Mostly white British, mostly female donors; authors suggested clonal diversity may be underestimated. Epitopes outside B.1.351 and B.1.1.7 mutated regions reportedly drew nearly half of spike TCRs.

Measured with immunoSEQ multiplex PCR; TCRdb has only the in-frame clones, and not every one. The sample shows some 130,000 clones, 70% to 90% of them seen only once. Germline V CDR1 and CDR2: SGDLS, YYNGEE. CDR3 length equals 14 residues. V was cut by 7 bases and J by 2 bases, with 15 bases left in between. The origin of this receptor is an adult in good health. V is TRBV9 and J is TRBJ1-1, with a weak D call TRBD1 (5 bases). Sequenced here: peripheral blood, sampled on day 0 of AZD1222 vaccination. The CDR3 loop reads CASGGPGGNTEAFF. In nucleotides, the CDR3 is TGTGCCAGCGGAGGCCCGGGGGGAAACACTGAAGCTTTCTTT.